The 10 T cell receptor beta chains given below trace back to one sample, sequenced in a study of blood T cell repertoires in COVID-19. Repertoires were generated with immunoSEQ multiplex PCR, while TCRdb's copy carries only in-frame clones and drops some. The table shows some 260,000 clones, with approximately 88% occurring only once. The sample consisted of peripheral blood. The receptors shown here come from a woman in her thirties with COVID-19, enrolled during active disease.

The CDR3 nucleotides are TGTGCCAGCAGCAGAGGGACTAGCGGGCTCGGGGAGCTGTTTTTT. Translating gives CASSRGTSGLGELFF. The gene calls are TRBV7-9 and TRBJ2-2; 12 bases are shared with TRBD2. The length of the CDR3 is 15 residues. The germline V gene encodes CDR1 SEHNR and CDR2 FQNEAQ (reference sequence). After removal of 5 bases from V and 7 bases from J, the junction contained 5 bases not matched to a gene.

The chain employs TRBV5-1 and TRBJ1-5; 12 bases line up with TRBD1. With 4 bases clipped from V and 5 bases from J, the junction kept 4 bases outside the gene matches. The CDR3 consists of 15 residues. Germline V gives CDR1 SGHRS, CDR2 YFSETQ. In nucleotides, the CDR3 is TGCGCCAGCAGCGTGGGACAGGGGGCTTATCAGCCCCAGCATTTT. Residues: CASSVGQGAYQPQHF.

The chain links TRBV6-6 to TRBJ2-1, with 10 bases identical to TRBD1. V gave up 7 bases and J gave up 8 bases; unmatched junction bases: 5. Germline V lookup: CDR1 MNHNY, CDR2 SVGAGI (reference sequence). This CDR3 spans 13 amino acids. The CDR3 region is CASKTGGGYEQFF. CDR3 DNA sequence: TGTGCCAGCAAGACAGGGGGCGGTTATGAGCAGTTCTTC.

This clone occurred once. The rearrangement joins TRBV6-6 to TRBJ1-1; TRBD1 aligns across 8 bases. J lost 5 bases, V lost 6 bases, and 14 bases had no gene match. The CDR3 has 16 residues. The germline CDR1 and CDR2 sequences are MNHNY and SVGAGI (reference sequence). As DNA, the CDR3 is TGTGCCAGCAGCCCAACCGGGACAGGCCTGGGGACTGAAGCTTTCTTT. Residues: CASSPTGTGLGTEAFF.

The V and J genes are TRBV6-5 and TRBJ2-1, with TRBD1 matching 9 bases. The germline gives CDR1 MNHEY, CDR2 SVGAGI. V trimming: 4 bases; J trimming: 6 bases; junction bases outside the gene matches: 1. The CDR3 is 13 residues long. CDR3: CASSLGQGNEQFF. CDR3 DNA sequence: TGTGCCAGCAGTTTGGGACAGGGCAATGAGCAGTTCTTC.

The chain links TRBV3-1 (or the pseudogene TRBV3-2) to TRBJ1-1; D uncertain. CDR1 is LGHDT, CDR2 YNNKEL, per germline (reference sequence). This CDR3 has 15 residues. The germline V and J ends were trimmed by 0 bases and 2 bases, with 10 bases remaining between them. CDR3 amino acids: CASSQDATANTEAFF. CDR3 sequence (DNA): TGTGCCAGCAGCCAAGATGCCACAGCTAACACTGAAGCTTTCTTT.

The V call is TRBV6-5, the J call TRBJ2-5; D is unclear. The CDR3 covers 10 residues. Germline CDR1 reads MNHEY; CDR2 reads SVGAGI. Trimming left V 8 bases short and J 5 bases short, with 6 bases between. The CDR3 bases are TGTGCCAGCGGAGTGGAGACCCAGTACTTC. Translation gives CASGVETQYF.

The rearrangement uses TRBV7-2 and TRBJ1-2, with D perhaps TRBD1 (6 bases). CDR1 SGHTA and CDR2 FQGNSA come from the germline V gene. The length of the CDR3 is 14 residues. V was clipped by 1 base and J by 7 bases, with 13 bases between them. The chain's CDR3 is CASSLGRGAAGYTF. CDR3 bases: TGTGCCAGCAGCTTAGGACGGGGGGCCGCTGGCTACACCTTC.

CDR3: CASSQTSGWAYEQYF. CDR3 sequence (DNA): TGTGCCAGCAGCCAAACTAGCGGGTGGGCCTACGAGCAGTACTTC. This rearrangement joins TRBV3-1 (or the pseudogene TRBV3-2) to TRBJ2-7; 9 nucleotides match TRBD2. Looked up from germline, CDR1 is LGHDT and CDR2 is YNNKEL (reference sequence). The junction had 4 bases not matched to a gene; V was cut back by 2 bases and J by 2 bases. The CDR3 runs 15 residues.

The chain recombines TRBV19 with TRBJ2-4; a possible D gene is TRBD1 (6 bases). This CDR3 spans 16 amino acids. CDR1 LNHDA and CDR2 SQIVND come from the germline V gene (reference sequence). The germline V and J ends were trimmed by 4 bases and 7 bases, with 20 bases remaining between them. The CDR3 nucleotides read TGTGCCAGTAGTACTATTGAACAGGGCAGTGGGAACATTCAGTACTTC. It translates to CASSTIEQGSGNIQYF.